A single sample gave rise to the 4 T cell receptor beta chains below, sequenced in a study of T-cell memory formation after mild COVID-19. TCRdb re-derived calls from the 5' RACE reads in MiXCR, one entry per CDR3 protein. The sample contains about 39,000 distinct CDR3 sequences, 5% to 7% of which appear only once. The sequenced material came from PBMCs or a T cell subset sorted from them (not recorded which). These receptors all come from an adult who had mild COVID-19 (a few samples of this study predate the infection). Cell type and time point are not known.

The CDR3 sequence: CASSVGMNEQFF. For the CDR3, the DNA is TGTGCCAGCAGCGTCGGGATGAATGAGCAGTTCTTC. The rearrangement uses TRBV9 and TRBJ2-1; possible D gene TRBD2, 5 bases. The CDR3 length is 12 residues. Trimming removed 2 bases from V and 7 bases from J, with 7 bases in between. Germline CDR1 and CDR2: SGDLS and YYNGEE.

In this sample, this clonotype turned up many times. Relative to the germline gene, one junction end is altered; a read error may explain this. The V gene is TRBV6-2 or TRBV6-3, the J gene TRBJ2-7; D may be TRBD1 (6 bases). In germline, CDR1 is MNHEY, CDR2 SVGEGT. This CDR3 has 13 amino acids. CDR3 amino acids: CASCLDSSDEQYF. In nucleotides, the CDR3 is TGTGCCAGCTGTTTGGACAGCTCCGACGAGCAGTACTTC.

This clonotype has just a few counts. The chain uses TRBV5-5 and TRBJ1-1; D unresolved. Germline V CDR1 and CDR2: SGHKS, YYEKEE (reference sequence). Trimming pared 0 bases from V and 2 bases from J, leaving 8 bases between. The CDR3 runs 14 residues. Here the CDR3 DNA reads TGTGCCAGCAGCTTGGTGTCGACTAACACTGAAGCTTTCTTT. Encoded protein: CASSLVSTNTEAFF.

The chain employs TRBV7-7 and TRBJ2-2; D unclear. CDR1 is SSHAT, CDR2 FNYEAQ, per germline (reference sequence). The ends were cut back, 3 bases at V and 4 bases at J, with 6 bases in the middle. The length of the CDR3 is 13 residues. CDR3 coding DNA: TGTGCCAGCAGCTTGGAGAGCACCGGGGAGCTGTTTTTT. This encodes CASSLESTGELFF.